The clone carrying this T cell receptor (beta chain) was found many times. What it recognizes is unknown. This sample is part of a study of identical twins. The CDR3 extends over 14 amino acids. Per germline, CDR1 SQVTM and CDR2 ANQGSEA. Trimming took 3 bases from V and 1 from J; bases not matched to a gene: 5. Study-wide points: In drawing conclusions, the study used cross-sectional statistical analysis and did not follow the same donors. For out-of-frame beta sequences, excess twin sharing was weaker.

A universal primer site arose from template switching, and cDNA bore unique molecular identifiers. TCRdb processed the 5' RACE reads anew with MiXCR; each CDR3 protein has one entry. The repertoire includes around 250,000 distinct CDR3 sequences, about 13% of them detected once, and about 4.1% sits in the top ten. This sample was also put to use in a study of yellow fever vaccine responses in identical twins.

The sample comprised memory (CD45RO+) T cells sorted from blood. The chain joins TRBV29-1 to TRBJ2-5; TRBD2 matches at 7 bases. This TCR was sampled from a woman aged 18-35 years in good health. The CDR3 bases are TGCAGCGTTGAGCCAGCGGGGTTCCAAGAGACCCAGTACTTC. As protein: CSVEPAGFQETQYF. Supplemented by reference TRBV29-1 and TRBJ2-5, the full variable domain reads SAVISQKPSRDICQRGTSLTIQCQVDSQVTMMFWYRQQPGQSLTLIATANQGSEATYESGFVIDKFPISRPNLTFSTLTVSNMSPEDSSIYLCSVEPAGFQETQYFGPGTRLLVL.